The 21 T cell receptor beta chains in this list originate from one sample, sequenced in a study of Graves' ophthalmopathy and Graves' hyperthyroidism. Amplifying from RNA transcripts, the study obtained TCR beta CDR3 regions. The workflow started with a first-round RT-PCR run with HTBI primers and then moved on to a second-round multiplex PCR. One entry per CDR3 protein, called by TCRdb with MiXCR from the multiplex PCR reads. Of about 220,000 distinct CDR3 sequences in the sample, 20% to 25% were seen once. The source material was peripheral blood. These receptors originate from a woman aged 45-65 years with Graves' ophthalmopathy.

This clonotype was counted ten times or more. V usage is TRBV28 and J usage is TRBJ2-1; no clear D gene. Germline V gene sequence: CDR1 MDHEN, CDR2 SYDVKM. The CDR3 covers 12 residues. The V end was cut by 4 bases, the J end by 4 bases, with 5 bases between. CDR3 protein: CASSSQYNEQFF. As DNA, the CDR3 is TGTGCCAGCAGTTCTCAGTACAATGAGCAGTTCTTC.

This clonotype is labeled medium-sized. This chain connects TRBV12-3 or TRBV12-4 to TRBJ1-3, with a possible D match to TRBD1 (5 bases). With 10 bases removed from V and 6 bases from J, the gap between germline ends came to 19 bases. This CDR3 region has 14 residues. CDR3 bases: TGTGCCATCCCTTCGGGGCAGGGTGAAAACACCATATATTTT. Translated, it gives CAIPSGQGENTIYF.

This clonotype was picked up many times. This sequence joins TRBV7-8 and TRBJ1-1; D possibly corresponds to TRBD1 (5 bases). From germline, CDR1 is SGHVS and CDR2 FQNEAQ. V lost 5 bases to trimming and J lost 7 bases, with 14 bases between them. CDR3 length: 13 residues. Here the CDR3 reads CASSPRREVEAFF. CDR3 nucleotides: TGTGCCAGCAGCCCTCGCAGGGAGGTTGAAGCTTTCTTT.

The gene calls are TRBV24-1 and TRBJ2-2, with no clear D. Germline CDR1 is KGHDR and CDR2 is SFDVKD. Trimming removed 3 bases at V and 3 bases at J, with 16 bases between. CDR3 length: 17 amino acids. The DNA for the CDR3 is TGTGCCACCAGTGATCGGGTCCGGGCTTGGGACACCGGGGAGCTGTTTTTT. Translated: CATSDRVRAWDTGELFF.

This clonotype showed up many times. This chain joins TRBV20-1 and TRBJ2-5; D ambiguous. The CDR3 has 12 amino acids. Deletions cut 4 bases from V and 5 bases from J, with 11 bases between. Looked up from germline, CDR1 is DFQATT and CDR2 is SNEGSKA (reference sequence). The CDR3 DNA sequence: TGCAGTGCTAATCGCGGTGGGGAGACCCAGTACTTC. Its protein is CSANRGGETQYF.

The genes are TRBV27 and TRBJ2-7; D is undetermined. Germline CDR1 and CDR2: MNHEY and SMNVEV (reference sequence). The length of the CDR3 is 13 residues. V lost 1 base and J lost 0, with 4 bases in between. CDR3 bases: TGTGCCAGCAGTTTATTCAACTCCTACGAGCAGTACTTC. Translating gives CASSLFNSYEQYF.

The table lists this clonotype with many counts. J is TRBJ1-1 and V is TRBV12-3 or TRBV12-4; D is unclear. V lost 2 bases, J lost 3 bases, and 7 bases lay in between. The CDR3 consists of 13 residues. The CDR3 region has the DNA TGTGCCAGCAGTTTAACTTGGGACACTGAAGCTTTCTTT. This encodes CASSLTWDTEAFF.

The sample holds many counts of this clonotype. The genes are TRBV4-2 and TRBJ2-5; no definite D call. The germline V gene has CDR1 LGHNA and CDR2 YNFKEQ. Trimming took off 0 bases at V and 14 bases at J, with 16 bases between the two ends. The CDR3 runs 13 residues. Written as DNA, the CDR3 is TGTGCCAGCAGCCAAGACTCCGGTCAACCGCCCTACTTC. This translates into CASSQDSGQPPYF.

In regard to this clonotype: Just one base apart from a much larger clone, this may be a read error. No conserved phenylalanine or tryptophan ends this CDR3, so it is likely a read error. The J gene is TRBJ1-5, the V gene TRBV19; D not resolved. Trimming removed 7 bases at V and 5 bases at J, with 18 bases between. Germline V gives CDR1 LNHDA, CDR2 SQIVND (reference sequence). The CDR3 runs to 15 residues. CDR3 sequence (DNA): TGTGCCAGTAAGAAAGGGTTATTCCCTGATCAGCCCCAGCATATT. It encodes CASKKGLFPDQPQHI.

DNA for the CDR3: TGCGCCAGCAGCCTCGACAGGGGAGCTTCACCCCTCCACTTT. This translates into CASSLDRGASPLHF. The chain joins TRBV5-1 to TRBJ1-6; 8 bases align to TRBD1. The V gene end was trimmed by 4 bases and the J gene end by 9 bases; junction bases not matched to a gene: 6. The germline CDR1 and CDR2 sequences are SGHRS and YFSETQ. The CDR3 contains 14 residues.

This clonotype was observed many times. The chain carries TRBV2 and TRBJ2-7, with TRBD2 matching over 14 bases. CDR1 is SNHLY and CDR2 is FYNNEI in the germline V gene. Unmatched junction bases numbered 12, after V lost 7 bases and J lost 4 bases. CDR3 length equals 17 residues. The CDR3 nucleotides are TGTGCCAGCAACTCTAGGGTCGGACTAGCGGGAGGATACGAGCAGTACTTC. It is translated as CASNSRVGLAGGYEQYF.

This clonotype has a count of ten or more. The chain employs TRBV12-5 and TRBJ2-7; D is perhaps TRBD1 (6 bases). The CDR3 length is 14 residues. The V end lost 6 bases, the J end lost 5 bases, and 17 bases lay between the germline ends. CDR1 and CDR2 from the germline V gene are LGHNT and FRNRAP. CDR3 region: CASGEQGYVHEQYF. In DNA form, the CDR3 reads TGTGCTAGTGGGGAACAGGGATACGTACACGAGCAGTACTTC.

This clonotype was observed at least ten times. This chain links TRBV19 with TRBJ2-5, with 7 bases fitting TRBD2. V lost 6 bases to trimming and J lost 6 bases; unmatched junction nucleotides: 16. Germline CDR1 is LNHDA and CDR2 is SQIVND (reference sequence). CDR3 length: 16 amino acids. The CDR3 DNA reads TGTGCCAGTAGCGGGACTACCTTCCCCCAAGGACAGACCCAGTACTTC. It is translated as CASSGTTFPQGQTQYF.

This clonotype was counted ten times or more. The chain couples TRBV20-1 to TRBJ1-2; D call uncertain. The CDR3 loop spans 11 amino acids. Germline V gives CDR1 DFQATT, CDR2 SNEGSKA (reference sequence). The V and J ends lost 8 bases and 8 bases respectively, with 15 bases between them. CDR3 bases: TGCAGTCCCCTCGCGTTCAAGGGCTACACCTTC. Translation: CSPLAFKGYTF.

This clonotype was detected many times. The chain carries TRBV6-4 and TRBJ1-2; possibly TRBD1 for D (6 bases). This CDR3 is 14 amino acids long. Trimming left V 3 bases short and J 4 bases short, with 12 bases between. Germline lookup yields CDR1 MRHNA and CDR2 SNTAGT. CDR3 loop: CASSESPGAYGYTF. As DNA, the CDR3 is TGTGCCAGCAGTGAAAGTCCAGGGGCCTATGGCTACACCTTC.

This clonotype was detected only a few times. The CDR3 DNA follows: TGTGCCAGCAGTTTGACAGGCCTCCCGGATTCACCCCTCCACTTT. Translation: CASSLTGLPDSPLHF. This chain joins TRBV12-3 or TRBV12-4 and TRBJ1-6, with D perhaps TRBD1 (6 bases). V was clipped by 3 bases and J by 8 bases, with 14 bases between them. CDR3 length: 15 residues.

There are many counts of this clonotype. Here the CDR3 reads CASSETTGGWETQYF. CDR3 bases: TGCGCCAGCAGTGAGACAACAGGGGGCTGGGAGACCCAGTACTTC. The chain couples TRBV10-1 to TRBJ2-5, with 9 bases that match TRBD1. Germline V gene sequence: CDR1 WNHNN, CDR2 SYGVQD (reference sequence). Trimming at V came to 2 bases and at J to 5 bases, leaving 6 bases not matched to a gene. CDR3 size: 15 residues.

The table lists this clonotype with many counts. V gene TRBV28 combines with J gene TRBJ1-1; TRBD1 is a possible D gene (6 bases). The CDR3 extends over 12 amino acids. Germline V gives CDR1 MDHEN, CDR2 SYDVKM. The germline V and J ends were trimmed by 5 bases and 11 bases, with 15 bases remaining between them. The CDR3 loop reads CASSREDRGAFF. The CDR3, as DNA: TGTGCCAGCAGTAGAGAAGATAGGGGGGCTTTCTTT. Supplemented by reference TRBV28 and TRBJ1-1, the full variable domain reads DVKVTQSSRYLVKRTGEKVFLECVQDMDHENMFWYRQDPGLGLRLIYFSYDVKMKEKGDIPEGYSVSREKKERFSLILESASTNQTSMYLCASSREDRGAFFGQGTRLTVV.

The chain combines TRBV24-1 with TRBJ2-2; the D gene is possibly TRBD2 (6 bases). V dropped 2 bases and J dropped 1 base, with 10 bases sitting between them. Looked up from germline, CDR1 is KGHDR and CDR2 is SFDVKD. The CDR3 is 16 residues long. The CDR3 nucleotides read TGTGCCACCAGTGATTCGGGAGAGAAGAACACCGGGGAGCTGTTTTTT. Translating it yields CATSDSGEKNTGELFF.

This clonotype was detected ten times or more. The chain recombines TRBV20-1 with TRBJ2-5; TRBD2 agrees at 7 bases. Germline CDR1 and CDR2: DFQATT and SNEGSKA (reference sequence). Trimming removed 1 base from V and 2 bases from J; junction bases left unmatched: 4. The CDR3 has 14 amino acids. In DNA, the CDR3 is TGCAGTGCTAGAGTGTGGGGAGGGCAAGAGACCCAGTACTTC. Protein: CSARVWGGQETQYF.

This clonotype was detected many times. Here the CDR3 reads CASSQTGWNEQYF. The DNA of the CDR3 is TGTGCCAGCAGCCAAACGGGTTGGAACGAGCAGTACTTC. The J gene is TRBJ2-7, the V gene TRBV7-2, with no clear D. This CDR3 has 13 residues. The germline V gene encodes CDR1 SGHTA and CDR2 FQGNSA. V was trimmed by 5 bases and J by 5 bases, leaving 13 bases between them.